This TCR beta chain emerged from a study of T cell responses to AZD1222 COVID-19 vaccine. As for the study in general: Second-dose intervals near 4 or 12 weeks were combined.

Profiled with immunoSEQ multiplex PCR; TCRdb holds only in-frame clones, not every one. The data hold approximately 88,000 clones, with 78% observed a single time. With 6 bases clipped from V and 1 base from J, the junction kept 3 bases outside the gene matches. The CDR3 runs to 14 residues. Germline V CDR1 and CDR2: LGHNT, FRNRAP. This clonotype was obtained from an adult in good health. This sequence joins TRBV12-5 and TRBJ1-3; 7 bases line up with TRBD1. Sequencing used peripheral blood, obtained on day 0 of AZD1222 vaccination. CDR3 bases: TGTGCTAGTGGCCCAGGGGGATCTGGAAACACCATATATTTT. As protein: CASGPGGSGNTIYF.